What follows are 28 T cell receptor beta chains derived from one specimen sequenced in a study of T cells after posttransplantation cyclophosphamide (dated by TCRdb to 2015 to 2016). The control cohort consisted of under 13 patients who had myeloablative marrow transplants with methotrexate plus a calcineurin inhibitor and who were sampled 1 year after transplant. Libraries were made using the immunoSEQ multiplex PCR assay. TCRdb limited this immuneACCESS table to in-frame rearrangements with V and J called. A share of clones is missing; checked studies link under half to unresolved V genes, and the rest is unexplained. The sample has around 3,600 clones on record, about 69% of them singletons. Together, the top ten hold approximately 55% of the sample. Sequenced here: PBMCs, sampled after allogeneic stem cell transplant with calcineurin inhibitor and methotrexate. All receptors come from a female patient aged 45-65 years who received an allogeneic stem cell transplant from an unrelated donor, was CMV-positive, and had acute and chronic GVHD. Following a transplant, some T cells may be graft donor cells, not patient cells.

V is TRBV29-1 and J is TRBJ2-5; D is perhaps TRBD1 (6 bases). Trimming took off 4 bases at V and 5 bases at J, with 8 bases between the two ends. This CDR3 is 11 amino acids long. Germline-derived CDR1 and CDR2 are SQVTM and ANQGSEA. The CDR3 sequence is CSVAQGETQYF. CDR3 in DNA: TGCAGCGTTGCGCAGGGGGAGACCCAGTACTTC.

About this clone: Germline is not matched at one junction end, which may reflect a read error. Other DNA sequences in this sample translate to the same CDR3. V is TRBV30 and J is TRBJ2-5; 7 nucleotides match TRBD2. The CDR3 covers 14 residues. The germline V gene has CDR1 GTSNPN and CDR2 SVGIG (reference sequence). The CDR3 sequence is CAWLDRGDQETQYF. Here the CDR3 DNA reads TGTGCCTGGTTGGACCGGGGGGACCAGGAGACCCAGTACTTC. The whole variable domain, remainder taken from reference TRBV30 and TRBJ2-5, is SQTIHQWPATLVQPVGSPLSLECTVEGTSNPNLYWYRQAAGRGLQLLFYSVGIGQISSEVPQNLSASRPQDRQFILSSKKLLLSDSGFYLCAWLDRGDQETQYFGPGTRLLVL.

The rearrangement links TRBV27 to TRBJ1-2; 10 bases map to TRBD1. The V segment lost 4 bases and the J segment 4 bases; nucleotides outside the gene matches: 21. Germline V CDR1 and CDR2: MNHEY, SMNVEV (reference sequence). CDR3 size: 20 residues. This CDR3 is CASSSTNPQGQGILFYGYTF. In DNA form, the CDR3 reads TGTGCCAGCAGTTCGACAAACCCCCAGGGACAGGGGATATTATTCTATGGCTACACCTTC.

This chain joins TRBV11-2 and TRBJ1-1; D is perhaps TRBD1 (5 bases). Per germline, CDR1 SGHAT and CDR2 FQNNGV. CDR3 size: 14 residues. V dropped 0 bases and J dropped 4 bases, with 9 bases sitting between them. Written as DNA, the CDR3 is TGTGCCAGCAGCTTAGATGGGGGAGGCACTGAAGCTTTCTTT. The encoded protein is CASSLDGGGTEAFF.

The genes are TRBV2 and TRBJ1-5, with D unclear. CDR1 and CDR2 from the germline V gene are SNHLY and FYNNEI. Deletions cut 9 bases from V and 2 bases from J, with 14 bases between. The CDR3 runs to 14 residues. This chain's CDR3 is CARDTEIGNQPQHF. The CDR3 DNA is TGTGCCAGAGACACGGAAATCGGCAATCAGCCCCAGCATTTT.

This chain joins TRBV27 and TRBJ1-5; no reliable D call. Per germline, CDR1 MNHEY and CDR2 SMNVEV (reference sequence). This CDR3 region has 15 residues. The V end lost 4 bases, the J end lost 5 bases, and 15 bases lay between the germline ends. The CDR3 reads CASSYRPGGDQPQHF. In DNA form, the CDR3 reads TGTGCCAGCAGTTATCGGCCAGGAGGAGATCAGCCCCAGCATTTT.

This chain uses TRBV27 with TRBJ2-3; a possible D gene is TRBD2 (5 bases). Trimming shortened V by 0 bases and J by 4 bases, and 11 bases separated the two germline ends. The CDR3 is 15 amino acids. Germline V gene sequence: CDR1 MNHEY, CDR2 SMNVEV (reference sequence). CDR3: CASSLSLVGADTQYF. CDR3 coding DNA: TGTGCCAGCAGTTTATCGCTAGTCGGGGCAGATACGCAGTATTTT.

The V gene is TRBV5-1, the J gene TRBJ1-2; maybe TRBD1 (6 bases). The V gene lost 7 bases and the J gene lost 8 bases, with 21 bases spanning the gap. The CDR3 has 14 residues. The germline V gene has CDR1 SGHRS and CDR2 YFSETQ. The CDR3 loop reads CASHQPGELGGYTF. The DNA of the CDR3 is TGCGCCAGCCATCAGCCAGGGGAGCTTGGCGGCTACACCTTC.

By share, this clone counts as large. CDR3 in DNA: TGTGCCAGCAGTGAACTTGGTCGCGAGGGATCTAGCACAGATACGCAGTATTTT. Protein sequence: CASSELGREGSSTDTQYF. The gene calls are TRBV2 and TRBJ2-3; possibly TRBD2 for D (5 bases). The CDR3 is 18 amino acids. Trimming pared 2 bases from V and 0 bases from J, leaving 18 bases between. In germline, CDR1 is SNHLY, CDR2 FYNNEI.

This clone was counted only a few times. V and J are TRBV14 and TRBJ2-3; TRBD2 agrees at 7 bases. The germline V gene encodes CDR1 SGHDN and CDR2 FVKESK. V shed 1 base, J shed 2 bases, and the junction held 0 bases outside the gene matches. The CDR3 length is 14 residues. The CDR3 is CASSQGDYTDTQYF. CDR3 nucleotides: TGTGCCAGCAGCCAAGGGGACTACACAGATACGCAGTATTTT.

This sequence joins TRBV13 and TRBJ2-1; D perhaps matches TRBD2 (6 bases). Trimming took 0 bases from V and 0 from J, leaving 12 bases between them. The CDR3 extends over 17 amino acids. Germline values: CDR1 PRHDT, CDR2 FYEKMQ (reference sequence). The CDR3, as DNA: TGTGCCAGCAGCTTAGGCCCCGGAGGGTACTCCTACAATGAGCAGTTCTTC. Its translation is CASSLGPGGYSYNEQFF.

The CDR3 reads CASSRDYVAGELFF. In nucleotides, the CDR3 is TGTGCCAGCAGCCGAGACTATGTTGCCGGGGAGCTGTTTTTT. The gene calls are TRBV7-3 and TRBJ2-2, with a tentative D call TRBD2 (5 bases). Germline assignment: CDR1 SGHTA and CDR2 FQGTGA. This CDR3 is built from 14 residues. V dropped 5 bases and J dropped 6 bases, with 13 bases sitting between them.

This sequence joins TRBV6-1 and TRBJ2-7, with D possibly being TRBD1 (5 bases). Trimming stripped 4 bases from V and 3 bases from J, with 25 bases between. The CDR3 covers 18 residues. The germline V gene has CDR1 MNHNS and CDR2 SASEGT. The CDR3 sequence: CASSVKGLNLAEIYEQYF. The DNA of the CDR3 is TGTGCCAGCAGTGTAAAGGGGCTCAATCTTGCGGAGATCTACGAGCAGTACTTC.

This chain uses TRBV19 with TRBJ2-3; D call uncertain. This CDR3 contains 15 residues. Germline V CDR1 and CDR2: LNHDA, SQIVND (reference sequence). V was clipped by 7 bases and J by 0 bases, with 14 bases between them. CDR3 in amino acids: CASTPGGPSTDTQYF. CDR3 nucleotide sequence: TGTGCCAGTACCCCTGGCGGTCCTAGCACAGATACGCAGTATTTT.

The rearrangement joins TRBV5-4 to TRBJ2-5; unclear D gene. This CDR3 region has 14 residues. CDR1 is SGHNT and CDR2 is YYREEE in the germline V gene (reference sequence). The V and J ends lost 2 bases and 1 base respectively, with 9 bases between them. The CDR3 is CASSFRQFQETQYF. In nucleotides, the CDR3 is TGTGCCAGCAGCTTTCGCCAGTTCCAAGAGACCCAGTACTTC.

V and J are TRBV5-4 and TRBJ1-1; a weak D match, TRBD1 (6 bases). V lost 0 bases and J lost 1, with 10 bases in between. This CDR3 spans 15 amino acids. The germline gives CDR1 SGHNT, CDR2 YYREEE (reference sequence). The CDR3 reads CASSLGAGANTEAFF. Written as DNA, the CDR3 is TGTGCCAGCAGCTTGGGGGCAGGGGCGAACACTGAAGCTTTCTTT.

This chain uses TRBV5-8 with TRBJ1-2; 7 nucleotides agree with TRBD1. Germline V lookup: CDR1 SGHTS, CDR2 YDEGEE. The junction had 14 bases not matched to a gene; V was cut back by 3 bases and J by 0 bases. This CDR3 has 18 amino acids. In DNA form, the CDR3 reads TGTGCCAGCAGCTCGTATCCTGACAGGGTCCGAGCTAACTATGGCTACACCTTC. It specifies CASSSYPDRVRANYGYTF.

Relative to its sample, this clone is medium-sized. V gene TRBV18 combines with J gene TRBJ1-6; tentative D call: TRBD1 (6 bases). CDR3 size: 14 residues. V lost 3 bases, J lost 8 bases, and 11 bases lay in between. Germline CDR1 and CDR2: KGHSH and LQKENI. CDR3 sequence (DNA): TGTGCCAGCTCACCGGACAGTAGGGATTCACCCCTCCACTTT. Translating it yields CASSPDSRDSPLHF.

The V and J genes are TRBV7-9 and TRBJ1-4; possible D gene TRBD1, 5 bases. The CDR3 covers 13 residues. Between the trimmed V and J ends, which lost 6 bases and 8 bases, there was a span of 13 bases. The germline gives CDR1 SEHNR, CDR2 FQNEAQ (reference sequence). CDR3 in DNA: TGTGCCAGCAGGGCGGAGGGGCCCGAAAAACTGTTTTTT. Amino acids: CASRAEGPEKLFF.

V usage is TRBV18 and J usage is TRBJ2-3; TRBD2 agrees at 7 bases. V lost 3 bases and J lost 6; bases outside the gene matches: 9. Germline lookup yields CDR1 KGHSH and CDR2 LQKENI. The length of the CDR3 is 15 residues. The CDR3: CASSPTPTSFDTQYF. CDR3 in DNA: TGTGCCAGCTCACCGACTCCGACTAGCTTCGATACGCAGTATTTT.

The chain combines TRBV14 with TRBJ2-6; perhaps TRBD1 as D (6 bases). The germline gives CDR1 SGHDN, CDR2 FVKESK. V lost 4 bases and J 2 bases, leaving 15 bases between the germline ends. This CDR3 region has 17 residues. CDR3 bases: TGTGCCAGCAGCCCATTACCTCAGGGGCCTGGGGCCAACGTCCTGACTTTC. Amino acids: CASSPLPQGPGANVLTF.

The chain has TRBV5-6 and TRBJ2-3, with D maybe TRBD1 (5 bases). Between the trimmed V and J ends, which lost 0 bases and 0 bases, there was a span of 11 bases. The CDR3 sequence is 16 residues long. The V gene's germline CDR1 is SGHDT and CDR2 YYEEEE. The CDR3 here is CASSLVDRSSTDTQYF. CDR3 nucleotides: TGTGCCAGCAGCTTGGTCGACAGATCTAGCACAGATACGCAGTATTTT.

The chain recombines TRBV11-2 with TRBJ2-2, with a tentative D call TRBD2 (6 bases). V lost 2 bases and J 7 bases, leaving 11 bases between the germline ends. This CDR3 is built from 14 residues. CDR1 and CDR2 (germline): SGHAT, FQNNGV. The CDR3 nucleotides are TGTGCCAGCAGCTTATTCGGGAGTCACGGGGAGCTGTTTTTT. Its translation is CASSLFGSHGELFF.

V usage is TRBV5-1 and J usage is TRBJ1-1, with TRBD1 matching over 7 bases. Trimming removed 2 bases from V and 4 bases from J; junction bases left unmatched: 5. This CDR3 region has 14 residues. Germline CDR1 and CDR2: SGHRS and YFSETQ. CDR3 bases: TGCGCCAGCAGCTTAGAGGGGGCAAGCACTGAAGCTTTCTTT. Protein: CASSLEGASTEAFF.

The rearrangement links TRBV27 to TRBJ2-3; 11 bases agree with TRBD2. V was pared by 3 bases and J by 2 bases, with 4 bases of the junction left unmatched. The CDR3 extends over 16 amino acids. Germline V gene data show CDR1 as MNHEY and CDR2 as SMNVEV (reference sequence). The DNA for the CDR3 is TGTGCCAGCAGTTTGCTAGCGGGAGGCCTCACAGATACGCAGTATTTT. Its protein product is CASSLLAGGLTDTQYF.

This chain links TRBV4-1 with TRBJ2-5; 7 nucleotides agree with TRBD1. The V gene end was trimmed by 3 bases and the J gene end by 4 bases; junction bases not matched to a gene: 2. The CDR3 consists of 13 residues. The V gene's germline CDR1 is MGHRA and CDR2 YSYEKL. CDR3 protein: CASSHRGSETQYF. The CDR3 DNA is TGCGCCAGCAGCCACAGGGGGTCAGAGACCCAGTACTTC.

This rearrangement joins TRBV10-3 to TRBJ2-7, with 10 bases that match TRBD1. This CDR3 region has 13 residues. J gave up 7 bases and V 9 bases, and 9 bases lay outside the gene matches. Germline V gene sequence: CDR1 ENHRY, CDR2 SYGVKD. The chain's CDR3 is CAMSGDRGREQYF. The CDR3 DNA is TGTGCCATGAGCGGGGACAGGGGCAGGGAGCAGTACTTC.

The chain employs TRBV29-1 and TRBJ1-2; D not certain. Germline assignment: CDR1 SQVTM and CDR2 ANQGSEA. CDR3 length: 13 amino acids. V was cut by 8 bases and J by 3 bases, with 16 bases left in between. The CDR3 loop is CSFGADGDYGYTF. The CDR3, as DNA: TGCAGCTTTGGAGCGGACGGTGACTATGGCTACACCTTC.